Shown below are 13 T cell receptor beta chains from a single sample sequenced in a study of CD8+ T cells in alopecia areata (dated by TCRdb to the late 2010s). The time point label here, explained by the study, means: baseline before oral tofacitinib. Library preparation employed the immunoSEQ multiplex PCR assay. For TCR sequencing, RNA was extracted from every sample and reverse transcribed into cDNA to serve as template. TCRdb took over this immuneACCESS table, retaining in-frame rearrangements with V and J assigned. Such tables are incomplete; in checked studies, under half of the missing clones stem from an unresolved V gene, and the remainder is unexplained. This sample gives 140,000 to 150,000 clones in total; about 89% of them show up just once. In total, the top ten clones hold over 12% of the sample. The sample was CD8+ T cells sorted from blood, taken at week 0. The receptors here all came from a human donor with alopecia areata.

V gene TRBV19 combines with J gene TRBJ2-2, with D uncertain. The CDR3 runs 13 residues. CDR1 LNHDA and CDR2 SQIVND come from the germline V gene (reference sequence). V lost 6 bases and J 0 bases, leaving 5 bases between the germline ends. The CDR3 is CASRLPNTGELFF. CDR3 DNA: TGTGCCAGTAGACTACCGAACACCGGGGAGCTGTTTTTT. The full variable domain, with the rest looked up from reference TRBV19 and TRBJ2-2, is DGGITQSPKYLFRKEGQNVTLSCEQNLNHDAMYWYRQDPGQGLRLIYYSQIVNDFQKGDIAEGYSVSREKKESFPLTVTSAQKNPTAFYLCASRLPNTGELFFGEGSRLTVL.

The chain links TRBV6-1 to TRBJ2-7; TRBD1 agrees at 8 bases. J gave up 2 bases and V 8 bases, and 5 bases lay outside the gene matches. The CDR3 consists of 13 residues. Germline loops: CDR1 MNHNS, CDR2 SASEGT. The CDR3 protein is CASSQGAAYEQYF. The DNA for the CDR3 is TGTGCCAGCTCCCAGGGGGCTGCCTACGAGCAGTACTTC.

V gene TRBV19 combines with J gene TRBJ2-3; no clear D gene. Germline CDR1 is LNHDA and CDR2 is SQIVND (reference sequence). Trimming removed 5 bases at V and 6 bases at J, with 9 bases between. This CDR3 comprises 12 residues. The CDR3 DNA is TGTGCCAGTAGTTCAGTGTGGGATACGCAGTATTTT. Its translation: CASSSVWDTQYF.

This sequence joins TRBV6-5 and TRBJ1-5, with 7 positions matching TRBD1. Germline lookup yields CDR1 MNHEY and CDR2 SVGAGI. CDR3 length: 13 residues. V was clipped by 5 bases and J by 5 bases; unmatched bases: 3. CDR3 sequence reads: CASSLTGYQPQHF. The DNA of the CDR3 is TGTGCCAGCAGTCTGACAGGGTATCAGCCCCAGCATTTT.

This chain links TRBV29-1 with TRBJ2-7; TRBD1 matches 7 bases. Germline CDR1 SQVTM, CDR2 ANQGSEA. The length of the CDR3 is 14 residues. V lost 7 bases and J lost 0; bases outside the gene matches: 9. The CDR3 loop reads CSAAGTESSYEQYF. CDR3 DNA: TGCAGCGCCGCCGGGACAGAGAGCTCCTACGAGCAGTACTTC.

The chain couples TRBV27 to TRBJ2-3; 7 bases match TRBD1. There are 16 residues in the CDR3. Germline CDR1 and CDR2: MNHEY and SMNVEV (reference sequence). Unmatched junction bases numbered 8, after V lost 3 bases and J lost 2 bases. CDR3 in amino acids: CASSFSGGLSTDTQYF. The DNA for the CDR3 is TGTGCCAGCAGTTTTTCAGGGGGTCTGTCCACAGATACGCAGTATTTT.

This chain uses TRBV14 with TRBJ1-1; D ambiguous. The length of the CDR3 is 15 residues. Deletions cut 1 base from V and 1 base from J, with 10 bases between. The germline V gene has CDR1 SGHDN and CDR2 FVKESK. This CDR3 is CASSQAEGENTEAFF. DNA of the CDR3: TGTGCCAGCAGCCAAGCAGAGGGAGAGAACACTGAAGCTTTCTTT.

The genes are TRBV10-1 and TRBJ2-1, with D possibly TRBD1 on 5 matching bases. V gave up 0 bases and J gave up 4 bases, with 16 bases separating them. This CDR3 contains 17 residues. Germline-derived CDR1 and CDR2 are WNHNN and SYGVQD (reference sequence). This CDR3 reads CASSESSAPQGYNEQFF. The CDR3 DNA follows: TGCGCCAGCAGTGAGTCGTCGGCCCCCCAGGGTTACAATGAGCAGTTCTTC.

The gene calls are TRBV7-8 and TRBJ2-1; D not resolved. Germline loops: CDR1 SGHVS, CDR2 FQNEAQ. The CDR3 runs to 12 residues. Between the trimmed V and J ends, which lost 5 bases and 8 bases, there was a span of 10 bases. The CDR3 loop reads CASSLYTDEQFF. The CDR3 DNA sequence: TGTGCCAGCAGCCTGTATACGGATGAGCAGTTCTTC.

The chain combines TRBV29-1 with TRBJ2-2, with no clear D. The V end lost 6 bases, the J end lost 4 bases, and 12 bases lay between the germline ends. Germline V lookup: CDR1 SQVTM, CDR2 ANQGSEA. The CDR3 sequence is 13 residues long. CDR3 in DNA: TGCAGCGTGGAATCTATCCCCACCGGGGAGCTGTTTTTT. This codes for CSVESIPTGELFF.

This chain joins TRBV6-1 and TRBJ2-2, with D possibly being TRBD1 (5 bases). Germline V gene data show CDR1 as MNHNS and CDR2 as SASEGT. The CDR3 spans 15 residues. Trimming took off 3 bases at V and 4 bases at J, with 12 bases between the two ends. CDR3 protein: CASSDPGIGTGELFF. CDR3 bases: TGTGCCAGCAGTGATCCAGGGATAGGCACCGGGGAGCTGTTTTTT.

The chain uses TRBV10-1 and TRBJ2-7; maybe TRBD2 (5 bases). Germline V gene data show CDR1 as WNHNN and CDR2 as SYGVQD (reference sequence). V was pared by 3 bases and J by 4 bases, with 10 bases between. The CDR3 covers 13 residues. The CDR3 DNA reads TGCGCCAGCAGTGATTCAACGGGGTACGAGCAGTACTTC. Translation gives CASSDSTGYEQYF.

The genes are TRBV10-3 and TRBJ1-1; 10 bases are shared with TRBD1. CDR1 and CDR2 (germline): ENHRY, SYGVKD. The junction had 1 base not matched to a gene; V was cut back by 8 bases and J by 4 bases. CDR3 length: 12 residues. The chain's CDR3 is CAIGDRGTEAFF. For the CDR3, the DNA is TGTGCCATCGGGGACAGGGGCACTGAAGCTTTCTTT.